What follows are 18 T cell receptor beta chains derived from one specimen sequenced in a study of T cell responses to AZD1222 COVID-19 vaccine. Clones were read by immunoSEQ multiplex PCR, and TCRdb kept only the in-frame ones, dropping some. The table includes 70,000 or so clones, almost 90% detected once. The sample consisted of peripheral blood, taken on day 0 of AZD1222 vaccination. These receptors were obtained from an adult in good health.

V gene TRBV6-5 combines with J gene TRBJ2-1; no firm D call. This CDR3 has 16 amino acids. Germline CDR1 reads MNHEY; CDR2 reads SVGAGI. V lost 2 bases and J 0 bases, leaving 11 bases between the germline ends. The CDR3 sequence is CASSYMQRSSYNEQFF. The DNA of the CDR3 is TGTGCCAGCAGTTACATGCAGAGGAGCTCCTACAATGAGCAGTTCTTC.

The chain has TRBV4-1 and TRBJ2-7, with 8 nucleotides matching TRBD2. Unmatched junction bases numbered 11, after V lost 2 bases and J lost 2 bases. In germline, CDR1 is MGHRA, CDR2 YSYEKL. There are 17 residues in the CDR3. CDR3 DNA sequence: TGCGCCAGCAGCCAATTAAGAGCGGGAGTAGGAGCCTACGAGCAGTACTTC. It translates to CASSQLRAGVGAYEQYF.

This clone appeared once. The CDR3 here is CASSNAAYGYTF. CDR3 coding DNA: TGTGCCAGTAGTAACGCTGCCTATGGCTACACCTTC. This chain connects TRBV19 to TRBJ1-2; no firm D call. CDR1 LNHDA and CDR2 SQIVND come from the germline V gene (reference sequence). The CDR3 runs to 12 residues. Trimming pared 4 bases from V and 4 bases from J, leaving 7 bases between.

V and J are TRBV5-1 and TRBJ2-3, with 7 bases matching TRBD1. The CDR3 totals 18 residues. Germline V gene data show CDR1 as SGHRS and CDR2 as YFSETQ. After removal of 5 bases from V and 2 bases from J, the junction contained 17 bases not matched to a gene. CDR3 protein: CASRGDSNLRISTDTQYF. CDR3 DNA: TGCGCCAGCAGGGGGGACAGCAATCTTCGGATTTCCACAGATACGCAGTATTTT.

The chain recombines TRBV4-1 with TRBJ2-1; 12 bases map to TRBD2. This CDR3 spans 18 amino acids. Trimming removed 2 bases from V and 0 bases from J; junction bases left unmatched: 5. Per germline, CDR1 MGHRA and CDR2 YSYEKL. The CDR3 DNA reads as TGCGCCAGCAGCCAACCCCTAGCGGGAGGGCACTCCTACAATGAGCAGTTCTTC. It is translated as CASSQPLAGGHSYNEQFF.

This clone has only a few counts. The CDR3 DNA reads TGTGCCAGCAGCATTGGGACTAGCCCCGGCACCGGGGAGCTGTTTTTT. It encodes CASSIGTSPGTGELFF. The genes are TRBV6-2 or TRBV6-3 and TRBJ2-2; 9 bases are a match to TRBD2. V gave up 6 bases and J gave up 4 bases; unmatched junction bases: 9. The CDR3 sequence is 16 residues long. CDR1 and CDR2 from the germline V gene are MNHEY and SVGEGT.

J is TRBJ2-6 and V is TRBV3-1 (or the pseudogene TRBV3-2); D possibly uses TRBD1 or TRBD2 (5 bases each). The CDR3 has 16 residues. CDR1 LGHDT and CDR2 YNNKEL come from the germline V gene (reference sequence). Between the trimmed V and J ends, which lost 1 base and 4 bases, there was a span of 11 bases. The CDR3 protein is CASSQGSGHGANVLTF. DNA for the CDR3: TGTGCCAGCAGCCAAGGGTCGGGGCACGGGGCCAACGTCCTGACTTTC.

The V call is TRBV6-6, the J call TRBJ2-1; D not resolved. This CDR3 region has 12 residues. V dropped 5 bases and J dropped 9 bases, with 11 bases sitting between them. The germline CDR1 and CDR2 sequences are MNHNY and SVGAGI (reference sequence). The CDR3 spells CASSPHLGEQFF. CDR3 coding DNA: TGTGCCAGCAGTCCCCACTTGGGTGAGCAGTTCTTC.

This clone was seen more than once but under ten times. CDR3: CASSRGVNTEAFF. Written as DNA, the CDR3 is TGTGCCAGCAGCCGGGGGGTGAACACTGAAGCTTTCTTT. The genes are TRBV7-8 and TRBJ1-1; possible D gene TRBD1, 5 bases. There are 13 residues in the CDR3. Trimming left V 5 bases short and J 0 bases short, with 7 bases between. Germline V lookup: CDR1 SGHVS, CDR2 FQNEAQ.

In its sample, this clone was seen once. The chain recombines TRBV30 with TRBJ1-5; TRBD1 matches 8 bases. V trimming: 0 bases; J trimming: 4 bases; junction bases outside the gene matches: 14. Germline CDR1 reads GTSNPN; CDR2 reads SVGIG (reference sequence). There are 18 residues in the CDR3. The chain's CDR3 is CAWSVRAGGFVWNQPQHF. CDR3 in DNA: TGTGCCTGGAGTGTACGGGCAGGGGGCTTCGTTTGGAATCAGCCCCAGCATTTT.

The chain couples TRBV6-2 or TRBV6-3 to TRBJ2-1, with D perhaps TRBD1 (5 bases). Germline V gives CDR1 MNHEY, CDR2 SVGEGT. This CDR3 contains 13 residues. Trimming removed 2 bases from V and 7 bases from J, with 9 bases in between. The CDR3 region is CASSYDSQNEQFF. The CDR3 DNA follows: TGTGCCAGCAGTTACGACAGTCAAAATGAGCAGTTCTTC.

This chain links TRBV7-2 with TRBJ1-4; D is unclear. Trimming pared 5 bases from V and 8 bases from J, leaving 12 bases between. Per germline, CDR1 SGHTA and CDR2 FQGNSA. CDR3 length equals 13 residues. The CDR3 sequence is CASSHRSDEKLFF. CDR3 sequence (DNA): TGTGCCAGCAGCCACCGCTCCGACGAAAAACTGTTTTTT.

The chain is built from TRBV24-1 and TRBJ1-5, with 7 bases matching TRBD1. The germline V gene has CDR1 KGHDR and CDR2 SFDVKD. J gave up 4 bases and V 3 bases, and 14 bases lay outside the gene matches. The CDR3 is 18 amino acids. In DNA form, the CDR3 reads TGTGCCACCAGTGATCACCGACTAGACAGGGCAGGTAATCAGCCCCAGCATTTT. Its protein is CATSDHRLDRAGNQPQHF.

The DNA of the CDR3 is TGTGCCACCAGTGATGGGACTGGCTACACCTTC. Amino acid sequence: CATSDGTGYTF. The J gene is TRBJ1-2, the V gene TRBV24-1; a weak D match, TRBD1 (5 bases). Germline V gene sequence: CDR1 KGHDR, CDR2 SFDVKD. The V and J ends lost 3 bases and 7 bases respectively, with 5 bases between them. The CDR3 has 11 amino acids.

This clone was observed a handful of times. This CDR3 reads CASSSRDRDLDTQYF. The DNA of the CDR3 is TGTGCCAGCAGCAGCCGGGACAGGGATTTGGATACGCAGTATTTT. The V gene is TRBV11-2, the J gene TRBJ2-3, with 9 bases lining up with TRBD1. Losses at the gene ends were 5 bases for V and 6 bases for J; bases not matched to a gene: 9. CDR3 length equals 15 residues. Germline CDR1 is SGHAT and CDR2 is FQNNGV.

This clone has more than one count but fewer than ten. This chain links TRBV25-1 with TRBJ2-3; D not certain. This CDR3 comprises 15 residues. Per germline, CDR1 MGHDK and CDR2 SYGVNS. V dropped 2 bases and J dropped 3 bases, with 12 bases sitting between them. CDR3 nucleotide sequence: TGTGCCAGCAGTGAAGACGGCAGATTGACAGATACGCAGTATTTT. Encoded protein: CASSEDGRLTDTQYF. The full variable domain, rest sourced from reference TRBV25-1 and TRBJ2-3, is EADIYQTPRYLVIGTGKKITLECSQTMGHDKMYWYQQDPGMELHLIHYSYGVNSTEKGDLSSESTVSRIRTEHFPLTLESARPSHTSQYLCASSEDGRLTDTQYFGPGTRLTVL.

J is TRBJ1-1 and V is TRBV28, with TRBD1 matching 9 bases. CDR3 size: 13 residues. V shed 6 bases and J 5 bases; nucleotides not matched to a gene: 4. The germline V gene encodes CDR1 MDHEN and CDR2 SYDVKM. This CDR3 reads CASSPDRGTEAFF. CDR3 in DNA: TGTGCCAGCAGCCCCGACAGGGGGACTGAAGCTTTCTTT. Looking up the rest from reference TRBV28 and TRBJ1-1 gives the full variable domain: DVKVTQSSRYLVKRTGEKVFLECVQDMDHENMFWYRQDPGLGLRLIYFSYDVKMKEKGDIPEGYSVSREKKERFSLILESASTNQTSMYLCASSPDRGTEAFFGQGTRLTVV.

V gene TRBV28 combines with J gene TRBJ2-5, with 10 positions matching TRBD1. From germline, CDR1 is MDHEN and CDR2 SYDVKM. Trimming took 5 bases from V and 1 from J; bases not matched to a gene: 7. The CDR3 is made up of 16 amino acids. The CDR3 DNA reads TGTGCCAGCAGTACCCCGGGACAGGGGTCCCAAGAGACCCAGTACTTC. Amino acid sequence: CASSTPGQGSQETQYF. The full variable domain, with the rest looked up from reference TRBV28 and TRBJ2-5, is DVKVTQSSRYLVKRTGEKVFLECVQDMDHENMFWYRQDPGLGLRLIYFSYDVKMKEKGDIPEGYSVSREKKERFSLILESASTNQTSMYLCASSTPGQGSQETQYFGPGTRLLVL.